This TCR beta chain originates from a study of blood T cell repertoires in COVID-19. Study summary: There were acute and convalescent COVID-19 samples, and they came from the United States, Italy and Spain. T cells, B-cell-depleted T cells, or PBMCs provided the cDNA or gDNA that served as material.

This clone was detected only a few times. In germline, CDR1 is SQVTM, CDR2 ANQGSEA. CDR3 length equals 14 residues. The V gene lost 3 bases and the J gene lost 0 bases, with 11 bases spanning the gap. In the authors' workflow: Nucleated cell counts were estimated from reference gene primer amplification. Assay: immunoSEQ multiplex PCR; the TCRdb copy retains only in-frame clones and omits some. V, J and clone size derive from that table, while D and trimming were established from the DNA sequence. Here the sample spans about 52,000 clones, around 84% being singletons. Specimen: peripheral blood. The TCR originated in a man in his sixties or seventies with acute or convalescent COVID-19. V gene TRBV29-1 combines with J gene TRBJ1-1; no definite D call. CDR3 in amino acids: CSVERDLLNTEAFF. The CDR3 region has the DNA TGCAGCGTTGAGCGGGATCTACTGAACACTGAAGCTTTCTTT.